The clone carrying this T cell receptor beta chain was detected ten times or more. Antigen unknown. TCRdb re-derived calls from the 5' RACE reads in MiXCR, one entry per CDR3 protein. The sample comprises more than 2,500 distinct CDR3 sequences, approximately 17% of which are singletons, and approximately 88% rests with the top ten. The CDR3 covers 16 residues. Germline trimming cut 1 base from V and 5 bases from J; bases unmatched to any gene: 4. The germline gives CDR1 SEHNR, CDR2 FQNEAQ (reference sequence). The data originate from a study of spatial heterogeneity in lung cancer. On the study more broadly: Detection consistently captured more beta-chain sequences than alpha-chain sequences. Whole-study findings and limits: The study found ubiquitous expanded tumor TCRs in blood more at resection than follow-up.

The time point was: sample taken at primary tumor resection. Unsorted whole RNA of tumor, nontumor lung or frozen PBMC was sequenced. The receptor's source is a female donor with early-stage non-small cell lung cancer. Sequencing used PBMCs, obtained at surgery. The chain recombines TRBV7-9 with TRBJ2-5, with 13 bases matching TRBD2. CDR3 residues: CASSLGGLAGMETQYF. CDR3 coding DNA: TGTGCCAGCAGCTTAGGGGGACTAGCGGGGATGGAGACCCAGTACTTC.